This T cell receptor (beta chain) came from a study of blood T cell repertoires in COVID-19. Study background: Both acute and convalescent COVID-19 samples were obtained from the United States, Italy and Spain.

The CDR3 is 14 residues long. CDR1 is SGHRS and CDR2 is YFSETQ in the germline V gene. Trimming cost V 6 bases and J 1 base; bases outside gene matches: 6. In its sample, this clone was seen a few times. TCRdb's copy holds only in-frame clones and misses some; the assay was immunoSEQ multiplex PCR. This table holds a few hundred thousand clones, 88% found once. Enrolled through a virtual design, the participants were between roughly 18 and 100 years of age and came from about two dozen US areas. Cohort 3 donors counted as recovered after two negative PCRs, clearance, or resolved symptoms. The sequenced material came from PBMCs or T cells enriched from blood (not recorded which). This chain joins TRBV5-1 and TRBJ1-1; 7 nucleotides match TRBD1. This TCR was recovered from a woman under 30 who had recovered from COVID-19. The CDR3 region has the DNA TGCGCCAGCACCACAGGGGTCCAGAACACTGAAGCTTTCTTT. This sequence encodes CASTTGVQNTEAFF.